The source of this T cell receptor beta chain is a study of blood T cells in healthy people across ages (dated by TCRdb to the mid-2010s). In the study overall: In model experiments, template switching captured about one uniquely barcoded TCR beta cDNA molecule for every two T cells. Age-related changes in TCR beta repertoire diversity were measured in the study by deep sequencing normalized with unique cDNA molecular identifiers. Donors were grouped into four age groups: young (average approximately 16 years), middle-aged (about 40), aged (about 60) and long-lived (roughly 80). Using the same blood draw, the study looked at two additional independent replicas of 1 million unique cDNA reads for two donors, one aged 18 to 29 and the other aged 80 or older. Beyond this particular receptor, the publication reports: Compared with the aged group, the long-lived group had more naive CD4+ T cells, fewer expanded clones and increased TCR diversity, a pattern suggesting age selection. Estimates of total diversity based on one million sequenced T cells were regarded as lower bounds and as underestimates. As age increased, observed TCR beta diversity per million T cells dropped in a roughly linear way, and a significant reduction was already evident by age 40. There was a strong correlation between observed TCR beta diversity and the percentage of naive T cells measured by flow cytometry. Donor CMV infection status was unknown, potentially confounding age-related changes in expanded clonotypes. Because profiling used bulk unsorted PBMCs, naive and antigen-experienced compartments could not be compared conclusively.

Preparation of the library involved 5' RACE. Data came from an Illumina HiSeq 2500. The second PCR ran for about 7 to 11 cycles and used a J-beta primer mix along with a sample-barcoded 5' primer. A template-switch 5' adaptor carrying 12 random nucleotides introduced a unique molecular identifier onto each TCR beta cDNA molecule. Each sample yielded at least 2.5 million CDR3-containing paired-end reads. First-strand cDNA synthesis was performed from all RNA using the Mint cDNA synthesis kit, with priming by a TRBC-specific oligonucleotide. Following uracil-DNA glycosylase treatment, a first 18-cycle PCR with universal primers M1SS and BC2_uni_R was performed on all cDNA. The study's own analysis went as follows. Each sample was normalized by randomly selecting 1 million high-quality reads, each carrying a distinct molecular identifier. Reads with shared molecular identifiers were discarded instead of being binned into consensus sequences. MiTCR, set to a Q25 quality threshold and the strictest error-elimination algorithm, was used for CDR3 identification, clonotype clustering and error correction. A nonparametric unseen species model with Euler transformation was used to estimate a lower bound on total TCR beta diversity. TCRdb trimmed the raw reads at Q25, called clones with MiXCR and kept productive beta chains. Each CDR3 protein gets just one entry, which takes the most common genes and DNA from the rows behind it. These V and J calls originate from TCRdb's pipeline instead of the authors' own analysis. The sample has about 720,000 distinct CDR3 sequences on record, 20% to 25% of them singletons. The top ten hold more than 3% of the sample.

Systemically healthy Caucasian individuals from Russia, around 39 in total and aged roughly 6 to 90 years, were included as donors. Each donor gave about 11 milliliters of peripheral blood, drawn into EDTA-treated Vacutainer tubes. Ficoll-Paque density-gradient centrifugation was used to isolate PBMCs, with at least 6.5 million per sample. Trizol reagent was used to extract total RNA from PBMCs, with at least 6 micrograms per sample. The percentages of naive CD45RAhigh/CD27high T cells were determined by flow cytometry on a PBMC aliquot from every donor. V is cut by 6 bases and J by 0 bases, and the space between the germline ends is 12 bases. CDR1 is given as MDHEN and CDR2 as SYDVKM, both from the germline V gene. The CDR3, from cysteine to phenylalanine, totals 14 residues. The entry retains the CDR3 DNA only, 42 bases that are in frame from base 1. In this sample, this clonotype turned up many times. Its antigen has not been determined. Within one base of it there is no much larger clone, and no base qualities were kept.

This same sample was also part of a study on T cells of mothers and their children. The second paper states: Donors were nine systemically healthy Caucasian individuals: three mothers and their six children. cDNA synthesis consumed the entire amount of extracted RNA, loaded at about 1.6 ug RNA in each 15 ul reaction. In the second PCR, sample barcodes and 2-4 random nucleotides were introduced via the M1S primer. Over 8.5 million TCR beta CDR3 reads came from each mother, compared with several million reads from each child. In both related and unrelated pairs, thymic selection shapes the output of TCR recombination in a similar way, with inherited differences having only a minor effect. Normalized repertoire overlap in related mother-child pairs was always slightly higher than in unrelated mother-child pairs, but the difference was never significant. With a sensitivity of approximately 92 clones per million clonotypes, no persistent microchimeric T cell clones were detected. Deep NGS was used in the study to compare the TCR beta repertoires of mothers and children and to look for features that separate related mother-child pairs from unrelated individuals. Mothers averaged around 40 +/- 4 years of age and children averaged around 10 +/- 4 years. Libraries were sequenced on Illumina HiSeq 2000 with 100+100 nt paired-end reads after adapter ligation with NEBNext reagents. To avoid cross-contamination, the mother libraries and the child libraries were prepared a month apart and sequenced in separate runs. For each donor, between roughly 500,000 and 2,100,000 distinct TCR beta clonotypes were identified. Naive TCR beta clonotypes were estimated from low-frequency clonotypes matched to each donor's FACS-determined naive share, without sorting.

The sequencing sample was made of blood. Here the chain combines TRBV28 and TRBJ2-7; possibly the D gene is TRBD2, per 6 matching bases. The sequence came from a boy between 10 and 17 years old in good health. CDR3 loop: CASSFGTSSYEQYF. The nucleotide sequence reads TGTGCCAGCAGCTTCGGGACTTCCTCCTACGAGCAGTACTTC. The full variable domain, completed from the reference TRBV28 and TRBJ2-7 proteins outside the CDR3, reads DVKVTQSSRYLVKRTGEKVFLECVQDMDHENMFWYRQDPGLGLRLIYFSYDVKMKEKGDIPEGYSVSREKKERFSLILESASTNQTSMYLCASSFGTSSYEQYFGPGTRLTVT.